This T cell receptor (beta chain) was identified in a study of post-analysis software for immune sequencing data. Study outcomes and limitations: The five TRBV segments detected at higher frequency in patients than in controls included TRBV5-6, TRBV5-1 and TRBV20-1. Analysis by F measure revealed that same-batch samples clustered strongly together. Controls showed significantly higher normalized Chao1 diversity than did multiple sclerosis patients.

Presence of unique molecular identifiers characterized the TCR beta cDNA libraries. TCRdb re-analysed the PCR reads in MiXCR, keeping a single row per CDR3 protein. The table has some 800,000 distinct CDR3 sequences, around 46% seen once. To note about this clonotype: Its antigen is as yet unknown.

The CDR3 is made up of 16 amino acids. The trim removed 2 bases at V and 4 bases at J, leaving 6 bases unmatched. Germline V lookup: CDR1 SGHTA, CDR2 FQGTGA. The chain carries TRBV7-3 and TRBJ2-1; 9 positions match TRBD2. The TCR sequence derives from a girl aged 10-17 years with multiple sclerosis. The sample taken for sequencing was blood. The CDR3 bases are TGTGCCAGCAGCTTAGCTACTAGCGGGCAATACAATGAGCAGTTCTTC. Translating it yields CASSLATSGQYNEQFF.